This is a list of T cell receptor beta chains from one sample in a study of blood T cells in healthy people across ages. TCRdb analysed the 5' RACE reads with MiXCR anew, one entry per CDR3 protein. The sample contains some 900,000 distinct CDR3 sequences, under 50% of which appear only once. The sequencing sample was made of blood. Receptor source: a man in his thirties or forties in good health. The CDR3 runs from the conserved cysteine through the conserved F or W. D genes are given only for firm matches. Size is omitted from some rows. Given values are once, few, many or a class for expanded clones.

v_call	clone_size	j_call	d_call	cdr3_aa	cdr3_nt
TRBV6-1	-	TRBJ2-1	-	CASSEAGGAEQFF	TGTGCCAGCAGTGAAGCCGGAGGGGCTGAGCAGTTCTTC
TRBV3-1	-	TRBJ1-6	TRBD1	CASSQGTAGNSPLHF	TGTGCCAGCAGCCAGGGGACAGCGGGGAATTCACCCCTCCACTTT
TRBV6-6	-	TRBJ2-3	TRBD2	CASRRTSDTDTQYF	TGTGCCAGCAGGCGGACTAGCGACACAGATACGCAGTATTTT
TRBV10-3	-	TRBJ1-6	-	CAISDLGGNSPLHF	TGTGCCATCAGCGACCTCGGTGGAAATTCACCCCTCCACTTT
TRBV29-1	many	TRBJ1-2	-	CSVLPPDSYGYTF	TGCAGCGTCCTCCCCCCTGACAGCTATGGCTACACCTTC
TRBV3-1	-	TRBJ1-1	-	CASSPGGYVGTEAFF	TGTGCCAGCAGCCCCGGTGGGTACGTGGGCACTGAAGCTTTCTTT
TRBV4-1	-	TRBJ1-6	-	CASSQDRGTPTSALHF	TGCGCCAGCAGCCAAGATAGGGGGACCCCTACGTCGGCCCTCCACTTT
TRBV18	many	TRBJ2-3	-	CASSPNGGADTQYF	TGTGCCAGCTCACCGAACGGAGGTGCAGATACGCAGTATTTT
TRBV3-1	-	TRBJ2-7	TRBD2	CASSPIVSGATYEQYF	TGTGCCAGCAGCCCCATAGTTAGCGGGGCGACCTACGAGCAGTACTTC
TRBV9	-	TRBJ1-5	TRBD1	CASSPTGDLGPQHF	TGTGCCAGCAGCCCGACAGGGGACCTCGGGCCCCAGCATTTT
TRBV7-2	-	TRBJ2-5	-	CASSLSKGVKTQYF	TGTGCCAGCAGCTTATCGAAGGGTGTAAAGACCCAGTACTTC
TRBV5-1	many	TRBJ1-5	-	CASSLEGLGNQPQHF	TGCGCCAGCAGCTTGGAAGGGTTAGGCAATCAGCCCCAGCATTTT
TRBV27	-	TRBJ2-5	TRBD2	CASSWTSGDQETQYF	TGTGCCAGCAGTTGGACTAGCGGGGACCAAGAGACCCAGTACTTC
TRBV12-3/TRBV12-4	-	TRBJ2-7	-	CASRGGGYEQYF	TGTGCCAGCAGGGGAGGGGGCTACGAGCAGTACTTC
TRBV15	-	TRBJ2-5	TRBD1	CATSRTGITQETQYF	TGTGCCACCAGCAGGACAGGGATAACTCAAGAGACCCAGTACTTC
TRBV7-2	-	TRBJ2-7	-	CASSHTAGQRVPYEQYF	TGTGCCAGCAGCCACACCGCGGGACAGAGGGTCCCCTACGAGCAGTACTTC
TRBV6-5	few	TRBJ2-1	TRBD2	CASSYDSGTIHEQFF	TGTGCCAGCAGTTACGATTCAGGGACTATCCATGAGCAGTTCTTC
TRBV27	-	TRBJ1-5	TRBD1	CASRRDRDNQPQHF	TGTGCCAGCAGGCGGGACAGGGACAATCAGCCCCAGCATTTT
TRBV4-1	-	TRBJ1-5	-	CASSQGAPGSPINNQPQHF	TGCGCCAGCAGCCAAGGTGCCCCGGGCAGCCCGATAAACAATCAGCCCCAGCATTTT
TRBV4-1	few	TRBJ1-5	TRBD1	CASSRSGTGVSQPQHF	TGCGCCAGCAGCCGCTCCGGGACAGGGGTAAGTCAGCCCCAGCATTTT
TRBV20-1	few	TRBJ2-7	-	CSASYRDPEQYF	TGCAGTGCTAGTTACAGGGACCCCGAGCAGTACTTC
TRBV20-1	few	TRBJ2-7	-	CSGTDTYEQYF	TGCAGTGGGACAGACACCTACGAGCAGTACTTC
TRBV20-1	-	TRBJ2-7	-	CSAREGGYEQYF	TGCAGTGCTAGAGAGGGTGGCTACGAGCAGTACTTC
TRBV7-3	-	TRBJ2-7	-	CAGSTGDKYEQYF	TGTGCCGGCTCCACGGGGGACAAGTACGAGCAGTACTTC
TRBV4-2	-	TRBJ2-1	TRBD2	CASSQGGLADPQFF	TGTGCCAGCAGCCAGGGGGGACTAGCCGACCCCCAGTTCTTC
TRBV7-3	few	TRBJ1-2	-	CASSPETGNYGYTF	TGCGCCAGCAGCCCGGAGACAGGAAACTATGGCTACACCTTC
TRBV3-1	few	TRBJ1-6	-	CASSLQGADSPLHF	TGTGCCAGCAGCCTACAGGGAGCGGATTCACCCCTCCACTTT
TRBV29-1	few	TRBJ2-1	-	CSVLGAPYNEQFF	TGCAGCGTCCTAGGGGCGCCCTACAATGAGCAGTTCTTC
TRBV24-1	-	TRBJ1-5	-	CATSTESNQPQHF	TGTGCCACCAGTACAGAGAGCAATCAGCCCCAGCATTTT